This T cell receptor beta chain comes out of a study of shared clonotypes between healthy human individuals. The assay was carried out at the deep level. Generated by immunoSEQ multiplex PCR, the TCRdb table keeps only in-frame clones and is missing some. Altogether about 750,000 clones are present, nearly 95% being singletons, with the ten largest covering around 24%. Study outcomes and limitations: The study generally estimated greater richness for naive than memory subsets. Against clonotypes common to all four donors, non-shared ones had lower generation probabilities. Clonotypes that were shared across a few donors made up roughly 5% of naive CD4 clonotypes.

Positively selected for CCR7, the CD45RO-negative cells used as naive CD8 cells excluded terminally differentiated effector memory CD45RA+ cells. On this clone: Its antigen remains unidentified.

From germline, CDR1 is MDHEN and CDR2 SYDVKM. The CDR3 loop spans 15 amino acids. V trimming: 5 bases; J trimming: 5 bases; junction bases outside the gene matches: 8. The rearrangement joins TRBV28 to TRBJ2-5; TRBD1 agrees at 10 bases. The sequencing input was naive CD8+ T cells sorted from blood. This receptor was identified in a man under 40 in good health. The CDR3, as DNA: TGTGCCAGCAGTGCAGGACAGGGGGGGATGGAGACCCAGTACTTC. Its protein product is CASSAGQGGMETQYF. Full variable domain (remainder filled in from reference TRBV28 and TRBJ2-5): DVKVTQSSRYLVKRTGEKVFLECVQDMDHENMFWYRQDPGLGLRLIYFSYDVKMKEKGDIPEGYSVSREKKERFSLILESASTNQTSMYLCASSAGQGGMETQYFGPGTRLLVL.